This entry concerns a single T cell receptor beta chain. Different DNA sequences within this sample yield the same CDR3. The entry originates in a study of blood T cell repertoires in COVID-19. Cohorts were determined from participant-reported clinical history. Trimming took 1 base from V and 8 from J, leaving 8 bases between them. This CDR3 contains 12 residues. Germline CDR1 and CDR2: SGHTA and FQGNSA. The repertoire was sequenced with immunoSEQ multiplex PCR; TCRdb's copy has only in-frame clones and lacks some. There are 400,000 to 550,000 clones in the sample; about 85% occur only once, and approximately 2% lies in the top ten.

Sequenced input: PBMCs or T cells enriched from blood (not recorded which). This TCR was sampled from a woman aged 18 to 35 with acute COVID-19. This chain uses TRBV7-2 with TRBJ1-2; D is unresolved. DNA for the CDR3: TGTGCCAGCAGCTTAGAGGTGGGCGGCTACACCTTC. Its translation: CASSLEVGGYTF.